The next 29 T cell receptor beta chains were all read from a single sample in a study of T-cell reconstitution after alpha-beta-depleted transplantation in children. Unique molecular identifiers were incorporated into the prepared TCRbeta library. TCRdb reprocessed the PCR reads via MiXCR and lists one record per CDR3 protein. The sample records 360,000 or so distinct CDR3 sequences, about a fifth being singletons. This sample comprised PBMCs from the stem cell graft donor, obtained from the stem cell graft. Receptor source: a human donor who donated a stem cell graft to a child with acute myeloid leukemia.

This clonotype was observed a handful of times. CDR3 coding DNA: TGTGCCAGCAACCCCACAGGGGGCAGAGGGGACACTGAAGCTTTCTTT. Translating gives CASNPTGGRGDTEAFF. The chain employs TRBV6-1 and TRBJ1-1, with 9 bases identical to TRBD1. With V trimmed by 7 bases and J by 3 bases, 12 bases remained unmatched. This CDR3 spans 16 amino acids. Germline loops: CDR1 MNHNS, CDR2 SASEGT.

This clonotype was observed at least ten times. The chain recombines TRBV5-1 with TRBJ2-1; unclear D gene. In germline, CDR1 is SGHRS, CDR2 YFSETQ. There are 14 residues in the CDR3. Between the trimmed V and J ends, which lost 2 bases and 0 bases, there was a span of 6 bases. The CDR3 region has the DNA TGCGCCAGCAGCTTCAGTTACTCCTACAATGAGCAGTTCTTC. Its protein product is CASSFSYSYNEQFF.

This clonotype was observed a few times. The CDR3 here is CAAARDSRTDTQYF. The DNA for the CDR3 is TGTGCCGCAGCTCGGGACTCCCGCACAGATACGCAGTATTTT. This chain uses TRBV10-3 with TRBJ2-3; D is perhaps TRBD2 (6 bases). The CDR3 loop spans 14 amino acids. The germline V gene has CDR1 ENHRY and CDR2 SYGVKD. Trimming pared 11 bases from V and 1 base from J, leaving 16 bases between.

This clonotype turned up a few times. The chain joins TRBV29-1 to TRBJ1-5; D ambiguous. CDR1 and CDR2 from the germline V gene are SQVTM and ANQGSEA. This CDR3 is built from 16 residues. Trimming pared 7 bases from V and 2 bases from J, leaving 21 bases between. The CDR3 loop reads CSATLSAVGGNQPQHF. For the CDR3, the DNA is TGCAGCGCCACGTTGAGTGCGGTGGGTGGCAATCAGCCCCAGCATTTT.

This clonotype was seen a few times. This sequence joins TRBV2 and TRBJ2-1, with 13 bases aligning to TRBD2. The CDR3 runs to 17 residues. Trimming cost V 6 bases and J 1 base; bases outside gene matches: 6. In germline, CDR1 is SNHLY, CDR2 FYNNEI. The CDR3 reads CASRRTSGRPSYNEQFF. CDR3 coding DNA: TGTGCCAGCAGAAGGACTAGCGGGAGACCTTCCTACAATGAGCAGTTCTTC.

The sample holds many counts of this clonotype. The chain is built from TRBV20-1 and TRBJ2-1; 10 bases fit TRBD2. J gave up 4 bases and V 0 bases, and 15 bases lay outside the gene matches. The CDR3 is 19 residues long. Germline V gene lookup returns CDR1 DFQATT and CDR2 SNEGSKA (reference sequence). CDR3 loop: CSARDLPSPGLAWYNEQFF. In DNA form, the CDR3 reads TGCAGTGCTAGAGATCTCCCGTCCCCGGGACTAGCGTGGTACAATGAGCAGTTCTTC.

This clonotype was observed a handful of times. This rearrangement joins TRBV12-3 or TRBV12-4 to TRBJ2-1; 11 bases line up with TRBD2. J gave up 6 bases and V 7 bases, and 8 bases lay outside the gene matches. This CDR3 contains 15 residues. This CDR3 is CASTLTSGTVNEQFF. The CDR3 DNA sequence: TGTGCCAGCACCCTGACTAGCGGGACGGTCAATGAGCAGTTCTTC.

The J gene is TRBJ1-2, the V gene TRBV20-1; D not certain. V dropped 3 bases and J dropped 0 bases, with 5 bases sitting between them. Germline assignment: CDR1 DFQATT and CDR2 SNEGSKA (reference sequence). The CDR3 contains 12 residues. For the CDR3, the DNA is TGCAGTGCTAGTGTCACTAACTATGGCTACACCTTC. This gives the protein CSASVTNYGYTF.

V gene TRBV7-8 combines with J gene TRBJ1-1; 8 positions match TRBD1. The CDR3 length is 15 residues. V was clipped by 4 bases and J by 0 bases; unmatched bases: 4. The germline V gene has CDR1 SGHVS and CDR2 FQNEAQ. The CDR3 region has the DNA TGTGCCAGCAGCTGGACAGGGAGGATGAACACTGAAGCTTTCTTT. The encoded protein is CASSWTGRMNTEAFF.

Concerning this clonotype itself: This may be a read error, as it is one base from a much larger clone. This chain uses TRBV29-1 with TRBJ2-7; possible D gene TRBD1, 6 bases. In germline, CDR1 is SQVTM, CDR2 ANQGSEA. The CDR3 is made up of 13 amino acids. In nucleotides, the CDR3 is TGCAGCGCCAGGGGCTCAGATGGGGGCGAGGAGTACTTC. Its translation is CSARGSDGGEEYF.

This clonotype was detected only a few times. The chain joins TRBV10-3 to TRBJ2-1; 7 nucleotides line up with TRBD1. J was trimmed by 3 bases and V by 10 bases; bases with no gene match: 12. Germline V CDR1 and CDR2: ENHRY, SYGVKD. The CDR3 consists of 15 residues. The CDR3 loop reads CATNPGTAIYNEQFF. In DNA, the CDR3 is TGTGCCACCAACCCCGGGACAGCTATCTACAATGAGCAGTTCTTC.

In this sample, this clonotype turned up a few times. V usage is TRBV15 and J usage is TRBJ2-7, with D maybe TRBD2 (5 bases). The V gene lost 0 bases and the J gene lost 6 bases, with 9 bases spanning the gap. This CDR3 has 13 amino acids. CDR1 LNHNV and CDR2 YYDKDF come from the germline V gene (reference sequence). Here the CDR3 reads CATSRDRGVEQYF. In DNA, the CDR3 is TGTGCCACCAGCAGAGATCGGGGAGTCGAGCAGTACTTC.

V gene TRBV7-9 combines with J gene TRBJ2-1, with D tentatively TRBD2 (5 bases). The germline V gene encodes CDR1 SEHNR and CDR2 FQNEAQ (reference sequence). The CDR3 spans 13 residues. Deletions cut 1 base from V and 7 bases from J, with 8 bases between. Here the CDR3 DNA reads TGTGCCAGCAGCTTAGAACTAGGGAATGAGCAGTTCTTC. Amino acid sequence: CASSLELGNEQFF.

In DNA form, the CDR3 reads TGTGCCAGCAGCCAGCCTGGGATAAACAATGAGCAGTTCTTC. Amino acid sequence: CASSQPGINNEQFF. The rearrangement joins TRBV7-6 to TRBJ2-1; D remains unclear. The CDR3 is made up of 14 amino acids. Trimming pared 5 bases from V and 5 bases from J, leaving 13 bases between. Germline V lookup: CDR1 SGHVS, CDR2 FNYEAQ.

The V gene is TRBV27, the J gene TRBJ2-1, with 10 bases lining up with TRBD2. CDR3 length equals 15 residues. Germline V gene lookup returns CDR1 MNHEY and CDR2 SMNVEV (reference sequence). Trimming at V came to 1 base and at J to 6 bases, leaving 3 bases not matched to a gene. CDR3 DNA: TGTGCCAGCAGTTTATATCTAGCGGGAGTCAATGAGCAGTTCTTC. Its protein product is CASSLYLAGVNEQFF.

This chain connects TRBV28 to TRBJ2-7; 9 nucleotides agree with TRBD1. The J segment lost 3 bases and the V segment lost 6 bases, leaving 6 bases of the junction unmatched. Germline V lookup: CDR1 MDHEN, CDR2 SYDVKM. CDR3 length: 14 residues. The CDR3 here is CASRGQGSIYEQYF. The CDR3 nucleotides are TGTGCCAGCAGGGGACAGGGTAGTATCTACGAGCAGTACTTC.

V and J are TRBV12-3 or TRBV12-4 and TRBJ1-5, with D unresolved. V lost 5 bases and J 5 bases, leaving 10 bases between the germline ends. This CDR3 spans 13 amino acids. The chain's CDR3 is CASSEQIHQPQHF. Written as DNA, the CDR3 is TGTGCCAGCAGTGAACAAATTCATCAGCCCCAGCATTTT.

This clonotype was picked up a small number of times. The J gene is TRBJ1-1, the V gene TRBV6-1; a weak D match, TRBD1 (6 bases). Trimming stripped 6 bases from V and 0 bases from J, with 11 bases between. The CDR3 covers 14 residues. Looked up from germline, CDR1 is MNHNS and CDR2 is SASEGT. The CDR3 here is CASRRGPMNTEAFF. In DNA form, the CDR3 reads TGTGCCAGCAGGCGGGGGCCGATGAACACTGAAGCTTTCTTT.

This chain joins TRBV28 and TRBJ2-5; 7 positions match TRBD1. The CDR3 totals 15 residues. Germline lookup yields CDR1 MDHEN and CDR2 SYDVKM. With V trimmed by 6 bases and J by 5 bases, 12 bases remained unmatched. The DNA of the CDR3 is TGTGCCAGCAGACACGACAGGGATCATGCGGAGACCCAGTACTTC. Residues: CASRHDRDHAETQYF.

The V call is TRBV20-1, the J call TRBJ2-5; D is uncertain. The V gene lost 0 bases and the J gene lost 3 bases, with 14 bases spanning the gap. Germline lookup yields CDR1 DFQATT and CDR2 SNEGSKA (reference sequence). The CDR3 runs 15 residues. The CDR3 protein is CSARDRVLAEETQYF. The CDR3 DNA reads as TGCAGTGCTAGAGATCGGGTATTGGCCGAAGAGACCCAGTACTTC.

This clonotype was picked up one time. V usage is TRBV5-1 and J usage is TRBJ1-2; D unresolved. The CDR3 runs to 14 residues. The ends were cut back, 1 base at V and 2 bases at J, with 9 bases in the middle. Germline loops: CDR1 SGHRS, CDR2 YFSETQ. For the CDR3, the DNA is TGCGCCAGCAGCTTGACCTATTTGAACTATGGCTACACCTTC. Its protein product is CASSLTYLNYGYTF.

This chain connects TRBV27 to TRBJ1-1; D ambiguous. CDR3 size: 13 residues. With 3 bases removed from V and 1 base from J, the gap between germline ends came to 6 bases. The germline CDR1 and CDR2 sequences are MNHEY and SMNVEV (reference sequence). CDR3 sequence: CASSFSRNTEAFF. As DNA, the CDR3 is TGTGCCAGCAGTTTTTCTAGGAACACTGAAGCTTTCTTT.

The CDR3 sequence is CASSQGQSYNSPLHF. The CDR3 DNA sequence: TGCGCCAGCAGCCAGGGACAATCTTATAATTCACCCCTCCACTTT. The J gene is TRBJ1-6, the V gene TRBV4-3; a possible D gene is TRBD1 (6 bases). The germline V gene has CDR1 LGHNA and CDR2 YSLEER. This CDR3 region has 15 residues. Trimming stripped 3 bases from V and 4 bases from J, with 10 bases between.

This clonotype was seen a handful of times. The CDR3 loop is CASASGTGGAYNEQFF. Here the CDR3 DNA reads TGTGCCAGCGCCTCCGGGACAGGGGGCGCCTACAATGAGCAGTTCTTC. The V gene is TRBV27, the J gene TRBJ2-1, with 12 bases matching TRBD1. Germline CDR1 and CDR2: MNHEY and SMNVEV (reference sequence). This CDR3 comprises 16 residues. The ends lost 8 bases at V and 2 bases at J; junction bases unmatched: 7.

This clonotype was counted ten times or more. The CDR3 DNA is TGCAGTGCTTGCTATGGGGAGACCCAGTACTTC. Its translation: CSACYGETQYF. The V and J genes are TRBV20-1 and TRBJ2-5; D unclear. The CDR3 has 11 residues. Germline loops: CDR1 DFQATT, CDR2 SNEGSKA (reference sequence). V lost 5 bases and J 5 bases, leaving 9 bases between the germline ends.

This clonotype was detected a few times. The genes are TRBV9 and TRBJ2-1, with 13 bases lining up with TRBD2. Germline V gene lookup returns CDR1 SGDLS and CDR2 YYNGEE. J was trimmed by 6 bases and V by 3 bases; bases with no gene match: 6. The CDR3 spans 16 residues. The CDR3 DNA follows: TGTGCCAGCAGCGCAGCGACTAGCGGGAGGATCAATGAGCAGTTCTTC. Translation: CASSAATSGRINEQFF.

A few counts support this clonotype. The chain combines TRBV3-1 with TRBJ1-1; 10 nucleotides line up with TRBD1. There are 17 residues in the CDR3. Trimming took 2 bases from V and 1 from J; bases not matched to a gene: 7. Per germline, CDR1 LGHDT and CDR2 YNNKEL (reference sequence). Written as DNA, the CDR3 is TGTGCCAGCAGCCAAAACGGGACAGGGGATGAGAACACTGAAGCTTTCTTT. Translated, it gives CASSQNGTGDENTEAFF. The whole variable domain, remainder taken from reference TRBV3-1 and TRBJ1-1, is DTAVSQTPKYLVTQMGNDKSIKCEQNLGHDTMYWYKQDSKKFLKIMFSYNNKELIINETVPNRFSPKSPDKAHLNLHINSLELGDSAVYFCASSQNGTGDENTEAFFGQGTRLTVV.

This clonotype has only a few counts. This may stem from a read error, because a much larger clone lies one nucleotide away. V usage is TRBV7-2 and J usage is TRBJ2-7; maybe TRBD1 (5 bases). V lost 5 bases and J 1 base, leaving 9 bases between the germline ends. This CDR3 has 13 amino acids. Looked up from germline, CDR1 is SGHTA and CDR2 is FQGNSA. DNA for the CDR3: TGTGCCAGCAGCGGGGCCCTATCCTACGAGCAGTACTTC. This gives the protein CASSGALSYEQYF.

This clonotype was seen many times. J is TRBJ2-7 and V is TRBV20-1; 13 nucleotides match TRBD2. Trimming took 3 bases from V and 9 from J; bases not matched to a gene: 8. CDR3 length equals 14 residues. The germline CDR1 and CDR2 sequences are DFQATT and SNEGSKA (reference sequence). The CDR3 loop reads CSASSGTSGKGQYF. As DNA, the CDR3 is TGCAGTGCTAGCTCCGGGACTAGCGGGAAGGGGCAGTACTTC.